These T cell receptor beta chains were read from a single sample in a study of T cell responses to AZD1222 COVID-19 vaccine. Clones were sequenced by immunoSEQ multiplex PCR, and TCRdb holds only the in-frame ones, with some missing. The sample records 100,000 to 150,000 clones, about 90% being singletons. The sequenced sample was peripheral blood, obtained 28 days after the second AZD1222 dose. Receptor source: an adult who received the AZD1222 COVID-19 vaccine. CDR3s include the opening cysteine and the closing phenylalanine or tryptophan. Each record gives: clone size, J gene, D gene, V gene, CDR3 protein, CDR3 DNA. A D gene is named only where the DNA matches it firmly. Not all rows give a size; the values are once, few, many and, for expanded clones, a class.

.,TRBJ2-2,.,TRBV18,CASSPRGGELFF,TGTGCCAGCTCACCTCGGGGCGGGGAGCTGTTTTTT
.,TRBJ1-3,TRBD1,TRBV10-3,CAIRADRVGNTIYF,TGTGCCATCAGGGCCGACAGGGTTGGAAACACCATATATTTT
.,TRBJ1-4,.,TRBV7-9,CASNQQGWLGKLFF,TGTGCCAGCAACCAACAGGGATGGTTGGGAAAACTGTTTTTT
once,TRBJ1-1,.,TRBV7-8,CASSLGRGKTEAFF,TGTGCCAGCAGCTTAGGGCGGGGTAAAACTGAAGCTTTCTTT
.,TRBJ1-6,.,TRBV28,CASSPVEGTNSPLHF,TGTGCCAGCAGCCCCGTAGAGGGAACAAATTCACCCCTCCACTTT
.,TRBJ2-2,.,TRBV6-5,CASSYDGNTGELFF,TGTGCCAGCAGTTATGATGGGAACACCGGGGAGCTGTTTTTT
.,TRBJ2-2,.,TRBV21-1,CASSKTGRRGELFF,TGTGCCAGCAGCAAAACAGGACGACGCGGGGAGCTGTTTTTT
.,TRBJ1-2,.,TRBV6-6,CASSPGTTNYGYTF,TGTGCCAGCAGTCCAGGGACGACTAACTATGGCTACACCTTC
.,TRBJ1-4,TRBD1,TRBV18,CASSSGQGADEKLFF,TGTGCCAGCTCATCCGGACAGGGGGCGGATGAAAAACTGTTTTTT
.,TRBJ1-1,TRBD1,TRBV12-3/TRBV12-4,CASSWDRDTEAFF,TGTGCCAGCAGTTGGGACAGGGACACTGAAGCTTTCTTT
few,TRBJ1-5,TRBD1,TRBV19,CASSKQGSEQPQHF,TGTGCCAGTAGTAAACAGGGGTCGGAACAGCCCCAGCATTTT
.,TRBJ1-1,TRBD1,TRBV6-6,CASSPQGAIEAFF,TGTGCCAGCAGTCCACAGGGGGCGATTGAAGCTTTCTTT
.,TRBJ1-2,.,TRBV19,CASSIVGDNYGYTF,TGTGCCAGTAGTATTGTGGGAGATAACTATGGCTACACCTTC
.,TRBJ2-3,TRBD2,TRBV5-8,CASSVGLAGGTDTQYF,TGTGCCAGCAGCGTAGGACTAGCGGGAGGAACAGATACGCAGTATTTT
.,TRBJ1-1,.,TRBV28,CASSVGGTNTEAFF,TGTGCCAGCAGCGTAGGGGGGACGAACACTGAGGCTTTCTTT
.,TRBJ1-5,.,TRBV6-5,CASRKRPFSNQPQHF,TGTGCCAGCAGGAAGAGGCCCTTTAGCAATCAGCCCCAGCATTTT
once,TRBJ1-6,.,TRBV11-1,CASSLAQTGSPLHF,TGTGCCAGCAGCTTAGCGCAAACGGGTTCACCCCTCCACTTT
.,TRBJ2-4,TRBD2,TRBV5-1,CASSLEGRENIQYF,TGCGCCAGCAGCTTGGAAGGGAGGGAGAACATTCAGTACTTC
.,TRBJ2-7,.,TRBV9,CASSPGQISDEQYF,TGTGCCAGCAGCCCGGGACAAATTTCAGACGAGCAGTACTTC
once,TRBJ1-1,.,TRBV7-2,CASIRRLAVNTEAFF,TGTGCCAGCATTAGGAGGCTCGCAGTGAACACTGAAGCTTTCTTT
.,TRBJ2-1,.,TRBV7-9,CASSLVGLHTKQFF,TGTGCCAGCAGCTTAGTTGGACTCCACACAAAGCAGTTCTTC
.,TRBJ2-7,TRBD1,TRBV2,CASKRQGSVYEQYF,TGTGCCAGCAAGAGACAGGGGTCAGTCTACGAGCAGTACTTC
few,TRBJ1-2,.,TRBV12-3/TRBV12-4,CASSVPGAYGYTF,TGTGCCAGCAGTGTTCCTGGGGCTTATGGCTACACCTTC
.,TRBJ2-3,TRBD2,TRBV9,CARSGGGLAGDTQYF,TGTGCCCGCAGCGGGGGGGGACTAGCGGGAGACACGCAGTATTTT
.,TRBJ1-5,.,TRBV18,CASSQQGNSNQPQHF,TGTGCCAGCTCACAACAGGGAAATAGCAATCAGCCCCAGCATTTT
.,TRBJ1-6,.,TRBV28,CASSPPQGLNSPLHF,TGTGCCAGCAGTCCACCGCAGGGTCTAAATTCACCCCTCCACTTT
.,TRBJ2-3,TRBD2,TRBV7-2,CASSPRLAGSTDTQYF,TGTGCCAGCAGCCCCCGACTAGCGGGGAGCACAGATACGCAGTATTTT